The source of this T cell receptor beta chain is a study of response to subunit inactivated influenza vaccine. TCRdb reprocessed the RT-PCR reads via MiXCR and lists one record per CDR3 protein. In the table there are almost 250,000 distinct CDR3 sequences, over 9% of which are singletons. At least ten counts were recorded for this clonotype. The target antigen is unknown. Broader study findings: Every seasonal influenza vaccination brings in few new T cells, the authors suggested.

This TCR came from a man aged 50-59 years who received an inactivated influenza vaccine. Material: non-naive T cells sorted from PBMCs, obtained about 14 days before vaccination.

The CDR3 is CSAKTGTSPYNEQFF. DNA of the CDR3: TGCAGTGCTAAAACCGGGACTAGCCCCTACAATGAGCAGTTCTTC. V is TRBV20-1 and J is TRBJ2-1, with TRBD2 identical over 9 bases. CDR3 length: 15 amino acids. Germline lookup yields CDR1 DFQATT and CDR2 SNEGSKA (reference sequence). The junction had 6 bases not matched to a gene; V was cut back by 4 bases and J by 2 bases.